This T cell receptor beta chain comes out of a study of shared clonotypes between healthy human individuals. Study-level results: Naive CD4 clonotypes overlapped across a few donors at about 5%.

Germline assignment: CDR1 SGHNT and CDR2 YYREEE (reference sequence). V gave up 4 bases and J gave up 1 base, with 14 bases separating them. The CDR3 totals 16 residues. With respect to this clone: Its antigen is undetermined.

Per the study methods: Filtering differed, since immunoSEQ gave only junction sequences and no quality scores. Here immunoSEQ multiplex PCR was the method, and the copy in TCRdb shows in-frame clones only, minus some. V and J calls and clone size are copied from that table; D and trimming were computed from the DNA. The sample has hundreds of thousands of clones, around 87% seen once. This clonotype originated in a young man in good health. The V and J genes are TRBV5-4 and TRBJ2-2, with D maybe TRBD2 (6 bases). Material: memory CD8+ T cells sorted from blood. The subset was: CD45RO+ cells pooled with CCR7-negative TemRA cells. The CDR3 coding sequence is TGTGCCAGCAGCCCACCCCGGGAGAAGAACACCGGGGAGCTGTTTTTT. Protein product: CASSPPREKNTGELFF. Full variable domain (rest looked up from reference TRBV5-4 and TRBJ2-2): ETGVTQSPTHLIKTRGQQVTLRCSSQSGHNTVSWYQQALGQGPQFIFQYYREEENGRGNFPPRFSGLQFPNYSSELNVNALELDDSALYLCASSPPREKNTGELFFGEGSRLTVL.